This entry lists 11 T cell receptor beta chains sequenced from one sample in a study of response to subunit inactivated influenza vaccine. TCRdb passed the RT-PCR reads through MiXCR, listing each CDR3 protein once. The data contain hundreds of thousands of distinct CDR3 sequences, 14% of them singletons. This specimen consisted of PBMCs from blood, obtained approximately 15 days before vaccination. The source of these receptors is a man aged 45 to 65 who received an inactivated influenza vaccine.

This clonotype has only a few counts. The V call is TRBV6-5, the J call TRBJ2-2; no clear D gene. This CDR3 is built from 16 residues. Germline V lookup: CDR1 MNHEY, CDR2 SVGAGI. V shed 0 bases and J shed 2 bases, with 10 bases lying between them. The CDR3 DNA reads TGTGCCAGCAGTTACTCGCGCAGGCTTAACACCGGGGAGCTGTTTTTT. It is translated as CASSYSRRLNTGELFF.

Details on this clonotype: The DNA is omitted, as the CDR3 cannot be located on it reliably, and the CDR3 follows TCRdb's listing. The genes are TRBV14 and TRBJ2-1; the table's D gene call, TRBD1, was not cross checked with the DNA. Counting both end residues, the CDR3 totals 13 amino acids. Germline loops: CDR1 SGHDN, CDR2 FVKESK. CDR3 in amino acids: CASSQDVGGGSFF.

Remarks on this clonotype: One junction end does not reproduce the germline sequence, and a read error may be involved. The J gene is TRBJ2-2, the V gene TRBV4-3; D is uncertain. The CDR3 is made up of 14 amino acids. Per the germline V gene, CDR1 is LGHNA and CDR2 is YSLEER. The CDR3: CASSRAAYTVELFF. The CDR3, as DNA: TGCGCCAGCAGCCGGGCGGCTTACACCGTGGAGCTGTTTTTT.

The chain has TRBV4-3 and TRBJ2-7; D is perhaps TRBD1 (6 bases). The V end lost 0 bases, the J end lost 4 bases, and 13 bases lay between the germline ends. The CDR3 is 15 residues long. Germline assignment: CDR1 LGHNA and CDR2 YSLEER. As DNA, the CDR3 is TGCGCCAGCAGCCAAGAGTCCCAGGGGCTTTACGAGCAGTACTTC. It specifies CASSQESQGLYEQYF.

This clonotype has a single count. The CDR3 DNA reads as TGCGCCAGCAGCTCCGCGGGACAGTACTACGAGCAGTACTTC. It yields the protein CASSSAGQYYEQYF. This chain links TRBV5-1 with TRBJ2-7; a weak D match, TRBD1 (7 bases). The CDR3 is made up of 14 amino acids. Germline V CDR1 and CDR2: SGHRS, YFSETQ. V lost 3 bases and J lost 3, with 13 bases in between.

In its sample, this clonotype was seen a few times. This chain uses TRBV7-2 with TRBJ2-1; D may be TRBD1 (6 bases). This CDR3 contains 13 residues. Germline V lookup: CDR1 SGHTA, CDR2 FQGNSA. V was pared by 4 bases and J by 4 bases, with 8 bases between. CDR3 in amino acids: CASSWDTYNEQFF. CDR3 in DNA: TGTGCCAGCAGCTGGGACACTTACAATGAGCAGTTCTTC.

This chain connects TRBV12-5 to TRBJ2-2; maybe TRBD2 (5 bases). The CDR3 is 16 amino acids. The germline V gene encodes CDR1 LGHNT and CDR2 FRNRAP. The V and J ends lost 1 base and 4 bases respectively, with 13 bases between them. As DNA, the CDR3 is TGTGCTAGTGGTTTGGGGTCGGGGTCGGGCACCGGGGAGCTGTTTTTT. Translated, it gives CASGLGSGSGTGELFF.

This clonotype has only a few counts. The J gene is TRBJ1-2, the V gene TRBV5-1, with TRBD1 as a possible D gene (6 bases). CDR1 and CDR2 from the germline V gene are SGHRS and YFSETQ. CDR3 size: 15 residues. With 0 bases removed from V and 4 bases from J, the gap between germline ends came to 13 bases. CDR3 residues: CASSLAAGAAYGYTF. The CDR3 DNA is TGCGCCAGCAGCTTGGCAGCAGGGGCCGCCTATGGCTACACCTTC.

There are a few counts of this clonotype. The chain couples TRBV12-3 or TRBV12-4 to TRBJ1-5; 11 positions agree with TRBD1. Trimming removed 6 bases from V and 5 bases from J; junction bases left unmatched: 3. This CDR3 contains 14 residues. CDR3 nucleotide sequence: TGTGCCAGCAGGGGGACAGGGGGTGATCAGCCCCAGCATTTT. Protein: CASRGTGGDQPQHF.

The rearrangement joins TRBV20-1 to TRBJ2-7, with 11 bases aligning to TRBD2. The V gene's germline CDR1 is DFQATT and CDR2 SNEGSKA (reference sequence). The V segment lost 6 bases and the J segment 2 bases; nucleotides outside the gene matches: 9. The CDR3 has 15 residues. The CDR3 sequence is CSAEKLAGAPYEQYF. The CDR3, as DNA: TGCAGTGCCGAAAAACTAGCGGGAGCGCCCTACGAGCAGTACTTC.

This clonotype was counted ten times or more. DNA of the CDR3: TGTGCCAGCAGCTTGGCTCTCGAGCAGTACTTC. This codes for CASSLALEQYF. The genes are TRBV5-6 and TRBJ2-7; no reliable D call. Deletions cut 0 bases from V and 6 bases from J, with 4 bases between. Germline CDR1 and CDR2: SGHDT and YYEEEE. The CDR3 has 11 residues.